The present T cell receptor beta chain was sequenced within a study of T-cell memory formation after mild COVID-19. TCRdb reprocessed the 5' RACE reads via MiXCR and lists one record per CDR3 protein. The sample lists about 470,000 distinct CDR3 sequences, more than 20% occurring once. V gave up 1 base and J gave up 0 bases; unmatched junction bases: 4. Germline CDR1 is SGHVS and CDR2 is FNYEAQ. The CDR3 contains 16 residues. Source material: PBMCs or a T cell subset sorted from them (not recorded which). The J gene is TRBJ2-3, the V gene TRBV7-6; 7 bases are shared with TRBD2. This clonotype was sampled from an adult woman who had mild COVID-19 (a few samples of this study predate the infection). Cell type and time point are not known. CDR3 amino acids: CASSLERGGSTDTQYF. The CDR3 coding sequence is TGTGCCAGCAGCTTAGAGCGGGGCGGAAGCACAGATACGCAGTATTTT.